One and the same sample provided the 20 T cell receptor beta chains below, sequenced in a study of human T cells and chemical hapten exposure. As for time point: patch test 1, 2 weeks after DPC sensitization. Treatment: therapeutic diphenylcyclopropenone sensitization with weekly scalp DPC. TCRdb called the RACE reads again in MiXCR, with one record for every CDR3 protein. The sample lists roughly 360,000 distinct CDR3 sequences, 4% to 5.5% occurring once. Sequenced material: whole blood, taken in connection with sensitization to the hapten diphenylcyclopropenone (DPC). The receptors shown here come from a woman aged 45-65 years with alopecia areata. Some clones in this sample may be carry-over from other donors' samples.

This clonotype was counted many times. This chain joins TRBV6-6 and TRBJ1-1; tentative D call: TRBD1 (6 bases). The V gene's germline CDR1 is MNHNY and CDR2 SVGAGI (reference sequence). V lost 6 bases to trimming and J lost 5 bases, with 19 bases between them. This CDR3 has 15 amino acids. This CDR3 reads CASRPYREVGTEAFF. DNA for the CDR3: TGTGCCAGCAGGCCCTACAGGGAGGTGGGGACTGAAGCTTTCTTT.

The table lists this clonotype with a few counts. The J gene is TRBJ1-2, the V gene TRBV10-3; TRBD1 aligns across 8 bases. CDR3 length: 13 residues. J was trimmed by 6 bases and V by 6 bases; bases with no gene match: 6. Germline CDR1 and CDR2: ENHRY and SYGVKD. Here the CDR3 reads CAISQTGEDGYTF. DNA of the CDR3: TGTGCCATCAGCCAGACAGGGGAGGATGGCTACACCTTC.

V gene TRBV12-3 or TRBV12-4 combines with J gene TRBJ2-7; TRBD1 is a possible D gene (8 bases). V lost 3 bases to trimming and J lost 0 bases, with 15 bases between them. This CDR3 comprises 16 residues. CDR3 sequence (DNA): TGTGCCAGCAGTTTGGGGGGGACAGGAGTCTCCTACGAGCAGTACTTC. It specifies CASSLGGTGVSYEQYF.

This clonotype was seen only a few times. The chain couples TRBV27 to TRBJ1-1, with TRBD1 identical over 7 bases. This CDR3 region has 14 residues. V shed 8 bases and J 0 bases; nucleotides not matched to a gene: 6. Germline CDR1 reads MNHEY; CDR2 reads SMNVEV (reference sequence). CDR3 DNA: TGTGCCAGCGGAAACAGGGGCATGAACACTGAAGCTTTCTTT. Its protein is CASGNRGMNTEAFF.

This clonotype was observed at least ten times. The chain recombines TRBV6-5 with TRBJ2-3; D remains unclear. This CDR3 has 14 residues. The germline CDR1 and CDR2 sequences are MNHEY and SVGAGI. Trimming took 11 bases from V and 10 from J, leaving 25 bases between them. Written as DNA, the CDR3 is TGTGCCTGCACTCGGTCCAGGCAATCCCAATCGCAGTATTTT. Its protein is CACTRSRQSQSQYF.

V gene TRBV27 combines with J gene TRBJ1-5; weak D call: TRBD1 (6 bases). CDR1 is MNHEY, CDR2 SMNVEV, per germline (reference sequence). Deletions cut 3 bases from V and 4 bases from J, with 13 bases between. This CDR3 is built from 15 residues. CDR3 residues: CASSFGGGWNQPQHF. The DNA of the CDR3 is TGTGCCAGCAGTTTTGGAGGGGGATGGAATCAGCCCCAGCATTTT.

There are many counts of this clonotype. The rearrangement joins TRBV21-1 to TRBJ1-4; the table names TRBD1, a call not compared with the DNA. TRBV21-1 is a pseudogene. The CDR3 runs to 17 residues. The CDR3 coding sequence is TGTGCCAGCAGCAATAGGGACAGGGGCACAACTAATGAAAAACTGTTTTTT. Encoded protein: CASSNRDRGTTNEKLFF.

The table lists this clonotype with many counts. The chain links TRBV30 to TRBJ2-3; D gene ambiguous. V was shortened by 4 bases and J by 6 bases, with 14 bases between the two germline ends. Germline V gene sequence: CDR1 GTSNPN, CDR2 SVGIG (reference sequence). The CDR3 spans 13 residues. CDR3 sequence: CAWTQRLADTQYF. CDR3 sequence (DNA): TGTGCCTGGACCCAGAGACTGGCGGATACGCAGTATTTT.

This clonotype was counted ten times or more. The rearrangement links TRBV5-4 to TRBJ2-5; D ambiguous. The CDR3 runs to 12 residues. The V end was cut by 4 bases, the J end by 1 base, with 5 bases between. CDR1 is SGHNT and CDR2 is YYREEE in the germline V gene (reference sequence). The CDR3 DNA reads TGTGCCAGCAGCCCGTTCCAAGAGACCCAGTACTTC. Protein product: CASSPFQETQYF.

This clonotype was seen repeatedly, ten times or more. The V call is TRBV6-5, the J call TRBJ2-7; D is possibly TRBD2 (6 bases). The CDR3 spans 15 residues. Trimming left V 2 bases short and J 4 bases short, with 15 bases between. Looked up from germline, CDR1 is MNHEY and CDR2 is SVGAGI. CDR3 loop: CASSYPPGVGYEQYF. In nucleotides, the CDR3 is TGTGCCAGCAGTTACCCCCCGGGGGTCGGGTACGAGCAGTACTTC.

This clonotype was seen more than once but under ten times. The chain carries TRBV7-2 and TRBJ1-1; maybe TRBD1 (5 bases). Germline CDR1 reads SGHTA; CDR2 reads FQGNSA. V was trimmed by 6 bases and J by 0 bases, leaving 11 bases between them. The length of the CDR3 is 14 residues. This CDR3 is CASRQTGMNTEAFF. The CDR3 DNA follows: TGTGCCAGCAGGCAAACAGGAATGAACACTGAAGCTTTCTTT.

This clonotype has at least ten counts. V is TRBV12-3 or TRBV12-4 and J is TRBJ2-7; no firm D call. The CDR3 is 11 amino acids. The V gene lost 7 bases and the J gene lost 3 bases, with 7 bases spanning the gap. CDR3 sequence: CASTPGYEQYF. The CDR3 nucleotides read TGTGCCAGCACCCCCGGCTACGAGCAGTACTTC.

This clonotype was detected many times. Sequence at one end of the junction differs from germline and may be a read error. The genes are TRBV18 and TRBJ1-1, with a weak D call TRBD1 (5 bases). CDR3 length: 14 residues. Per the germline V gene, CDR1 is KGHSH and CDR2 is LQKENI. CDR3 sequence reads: CASSPGQGNTEAFF. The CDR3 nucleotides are TGCGCCAGCAGCCCCGGCCAGGGGAACACTGAAGCTTTCTTT.

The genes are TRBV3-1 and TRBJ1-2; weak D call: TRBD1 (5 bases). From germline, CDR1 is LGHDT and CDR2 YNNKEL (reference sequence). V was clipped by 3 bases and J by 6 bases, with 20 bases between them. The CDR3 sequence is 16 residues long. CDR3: CASSHLPGHRSDGYTF. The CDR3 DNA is TGTGCCAGCAGCCACCTCCCCGGACATCGATCTGATGGCTACACCTTC.

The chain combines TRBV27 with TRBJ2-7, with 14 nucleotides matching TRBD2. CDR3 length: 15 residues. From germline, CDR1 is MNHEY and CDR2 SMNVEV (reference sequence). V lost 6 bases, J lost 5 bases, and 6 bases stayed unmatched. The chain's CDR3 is CASSTTSGGADEQYF. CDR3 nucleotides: TGTGCCAGCAGCACGACTAGCGGGGGGGCCGACGAGCAGTACTTC.

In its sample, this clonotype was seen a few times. CDR3 coding DNA: TGTGCCAGTTCGACCGGGGCAGCTAATTCACCCCTCCACTTT. It yields the protein CASSTGAANSPLHF. This chain connects TRBV25-1 to TRBJ1-6; a weak D match, TRBD1 (5 bases). The CDR3 covers 14 residues. Trimming pared 9 bases from V and 6 bases from J, leaving 15 bases between. CDR1 is MGHDK, CDR2 SYGVNS, per germline.

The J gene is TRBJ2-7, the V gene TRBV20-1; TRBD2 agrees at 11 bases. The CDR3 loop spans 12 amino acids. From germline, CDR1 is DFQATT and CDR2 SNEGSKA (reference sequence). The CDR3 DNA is TGCAGCGGTAGCGGGGGGGGATACGAGCAGTACTTC. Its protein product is CSGSGGGYEQYF.

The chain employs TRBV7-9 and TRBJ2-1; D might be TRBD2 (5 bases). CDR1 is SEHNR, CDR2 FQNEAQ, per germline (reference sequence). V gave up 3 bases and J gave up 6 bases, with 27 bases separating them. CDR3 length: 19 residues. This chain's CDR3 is CASSFFKLEGEKRPNEQFF. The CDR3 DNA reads TGTGCCAGCAGCTTTTTTAAATTAGAGGGAGAGAAAAGACCCAATGAGCAGTTCTTC. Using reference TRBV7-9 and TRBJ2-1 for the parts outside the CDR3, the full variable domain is DTGVSQNPRHKITKRGQNVTFRCDPISEHNRLYWYRQTLGQGPEFLTYFQNEAQLEKSRLLSDRFSAERPKGSFSTLEIQRTEQGDSAMYLCASSFFKLEGEKRPNEQFFGPGTRLTVL.

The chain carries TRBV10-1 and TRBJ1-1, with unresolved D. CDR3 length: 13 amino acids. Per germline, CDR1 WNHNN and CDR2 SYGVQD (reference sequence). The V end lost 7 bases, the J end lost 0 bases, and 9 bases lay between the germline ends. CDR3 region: CASKDTMNTEAFF. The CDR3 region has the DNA TGCGCCAGCAAAGACACGATGAACACTGAAGCTTTCTTT.

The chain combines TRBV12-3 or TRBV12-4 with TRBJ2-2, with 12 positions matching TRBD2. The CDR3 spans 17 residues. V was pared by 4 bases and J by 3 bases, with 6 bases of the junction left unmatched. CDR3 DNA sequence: TGTGCCAGCAGTTCTACTAGCGGGGGGCATTACACCGGGGAGCTGTTTTTT. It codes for CASSSTSGGHYTGELFF.